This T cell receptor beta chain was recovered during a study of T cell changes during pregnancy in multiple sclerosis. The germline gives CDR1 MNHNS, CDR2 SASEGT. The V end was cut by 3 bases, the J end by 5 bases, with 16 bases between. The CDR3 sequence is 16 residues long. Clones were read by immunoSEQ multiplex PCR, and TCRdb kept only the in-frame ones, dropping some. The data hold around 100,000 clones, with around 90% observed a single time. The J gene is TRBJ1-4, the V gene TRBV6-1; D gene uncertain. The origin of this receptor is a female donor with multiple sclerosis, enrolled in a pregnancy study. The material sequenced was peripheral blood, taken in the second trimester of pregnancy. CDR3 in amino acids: CASSELFKTGNEKLFF. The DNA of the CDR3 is TGTGCCAGCAGTGAGTTATTTAAAACGGGGAATGAAAAACTGTTTTTT.